This T cell receptor (beta chain) appears in the sequencing data of a study of T cells after yellow fever vaccination. A word on this clonotype: Its antigen is undetermined.

The CDR3 is made up of 17 amino acids. Germline lookup yields CDR1 SEHNR and CDR2 FQNEAQ (reference sequence). V lost 4 bases to trimming and J lost 2 bases; unmatched junction nucleotides: 11. Study-level findings and limits: Overlap between CD4 and CD8 compartments was detected for a small share of clonotypes. The study found a weaker secondary response that peaked faster, day 5 versus 15. Most clones from primary vaccination resurfaced after the booster (roughly 96% CD4, around 90% CD8).

Universal primer sites and UMIs were introduced during 5'RACE template-switching synthesis of TCR cDNA. TCRdb called the 5' RACE reads again in MiXCR, with one record for every CDR3 protein. The repertoire consists of about 510,000 distinct CDR3 sequences, with just over 20% occurring once and the leading ten covering roughly 16%. Sequenced here: PBMCs, sampled more than 20 days after the first yellow fever vaccination. The chain couples TRBV7-9 to TRBJ1-2; TRBD1 agrees at 9 bases. The TCR comes from a man between 18 and 29 years old who received the YFV17D yellow fever vaccine. For the CDR3, the DNA is TGTGCCAGCAGCTCCTACAGGGGGCGAAAGCACAACTATGGCTACACCTTC. Translated: CASSSYRGRKHNYGYTF.